The clone carrying this TCR beta chain was found many times. Trimming pared 7 bases from V and 2 bases from J, leaving 12 bases between. The CDR3 loop spans 14 amino acids. CDR1 and CDR2 (germline): LNHDA, SQIVND (reference sequence). Generated by immunoSEQ multiplex PCR, the TCRdb table keeps only in-frame clones and is missing some. In the table there are some 58,000 clones, over 70% of which are singletons. The data originate from a study of blood T cell repertoires in COVID-19. This clonotype was obtained from a human donor in a cohort sampled during active COVID-19. The rearrangement uses TRBV19 and TRBJ1-5; TRBD1 is a possible D gene (5 bases). Sequencing input: peripheral blood. CDR3 nucleotides: TGTGCCAGTACTTCAGGGATGGGCAATCAGCCCCAGCATTTT. This codes for CASTSGMGNQPQHF.